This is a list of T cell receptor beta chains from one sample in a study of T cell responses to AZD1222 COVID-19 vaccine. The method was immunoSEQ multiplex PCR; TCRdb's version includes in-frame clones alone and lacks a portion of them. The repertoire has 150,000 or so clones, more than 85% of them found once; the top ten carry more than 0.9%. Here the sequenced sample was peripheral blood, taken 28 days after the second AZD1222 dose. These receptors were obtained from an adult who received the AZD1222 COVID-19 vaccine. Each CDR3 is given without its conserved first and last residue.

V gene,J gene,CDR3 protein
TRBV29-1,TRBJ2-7,SVDPGQGSYEQY
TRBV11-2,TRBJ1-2,ASTIGTALGGYT
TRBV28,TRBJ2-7,ASSTRFSSYEQY
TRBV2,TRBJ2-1,ASSETSGSNEQF
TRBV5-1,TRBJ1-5,ASSLVGNQPQH
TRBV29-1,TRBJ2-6,SVEVGGNSGANVLT
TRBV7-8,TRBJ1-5,ASSRDSLNQPQH
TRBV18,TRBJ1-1,ASSPPQGLGNTEAF
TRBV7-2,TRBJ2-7,ASSFNGGPYEQY
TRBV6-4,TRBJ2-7,ASSVSGVGGLSYEQY
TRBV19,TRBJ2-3,ASSIGGGLFTDTQY
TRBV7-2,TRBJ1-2,ASSLGQGANGYT
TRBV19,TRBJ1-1,ATSTPGFRTEAF
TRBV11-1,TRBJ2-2,ASSPLAGEAGELF
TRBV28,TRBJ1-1,ASSLSRRRGRAPRIEAF
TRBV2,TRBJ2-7,ASSDQGLSYEQY
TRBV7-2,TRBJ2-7,ASSLTGTPLEQY
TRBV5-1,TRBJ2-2,ASSLPDRANTGELF
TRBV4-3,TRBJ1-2,ASSPSGRANYGYT
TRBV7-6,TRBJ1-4,ASSLREGVNEKLF
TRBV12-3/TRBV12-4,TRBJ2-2,ATSTGDPGELF
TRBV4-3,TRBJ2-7,ASSQDMGTGPYEQY
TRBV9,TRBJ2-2,ASSAQHSGGELF
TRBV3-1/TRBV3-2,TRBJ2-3,ASSQELRTSGTDTQY
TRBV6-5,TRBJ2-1,ASSYNGGRDNEQF
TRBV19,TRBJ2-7,ASSIRDRGTYEQY
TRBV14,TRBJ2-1,ASSPASGGYRYEQF
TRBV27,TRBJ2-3,ASSPSTGYTDTQY
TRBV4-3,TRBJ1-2,ASSLGAGARSYGYT
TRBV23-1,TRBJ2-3,ASSQSRRSTSSTDTQY
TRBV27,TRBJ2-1,ASSGGRSYNEQF
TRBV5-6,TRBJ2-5,ASSSQGTQETQY
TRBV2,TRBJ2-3,ALQPRVTDTQY
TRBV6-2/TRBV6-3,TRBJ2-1,ASSYGGSYEQF
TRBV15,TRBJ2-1,ATSRSGLAGNEQF
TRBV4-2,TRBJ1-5,ASSKGTGPMLRPQH
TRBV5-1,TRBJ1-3,ASSPHDGNSGNTIY
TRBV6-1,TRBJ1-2,ASSEVQAAYGYT
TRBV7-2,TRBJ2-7,ASSLSPYEQY
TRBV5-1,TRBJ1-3,ASSLGPNRAVGNTIY
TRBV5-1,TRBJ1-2,ASSPGVGQTTSYGYT
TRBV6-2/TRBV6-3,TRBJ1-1,ASSYSGSGSEAF
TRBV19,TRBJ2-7,ASSISDWREQY
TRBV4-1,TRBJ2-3,ASSQSGLATDTQY
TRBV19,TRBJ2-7,ASTIRQGSYEQY
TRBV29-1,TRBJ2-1,SVENPQALYNEQF
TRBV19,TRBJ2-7,ASSRDSYEQY
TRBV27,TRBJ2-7,ASKLTIGVSYEQY
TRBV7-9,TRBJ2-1,ASSSRPLDEQF
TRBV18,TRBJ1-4,ASSPQGWGEKLF
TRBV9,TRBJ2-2,ASSVGDGELF
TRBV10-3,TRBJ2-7,AIRAPDSYEQY
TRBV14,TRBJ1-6,ASSSTGNSPLH
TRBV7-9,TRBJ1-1,ASSFLVNTEAF
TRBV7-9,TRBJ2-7,ASSSRHSYEQY
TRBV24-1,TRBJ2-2,ATSDFKGQRNTGELF
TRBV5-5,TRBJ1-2,ASSLEPSGEEGYT